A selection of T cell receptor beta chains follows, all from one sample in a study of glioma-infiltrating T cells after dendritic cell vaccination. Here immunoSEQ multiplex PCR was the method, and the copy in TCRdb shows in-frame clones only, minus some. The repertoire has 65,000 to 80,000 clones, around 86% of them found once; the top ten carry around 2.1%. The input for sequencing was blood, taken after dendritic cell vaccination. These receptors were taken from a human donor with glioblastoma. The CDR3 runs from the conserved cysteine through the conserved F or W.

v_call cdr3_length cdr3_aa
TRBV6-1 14 CASSTGGVLYEQYF
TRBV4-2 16 CASSQGDFRGGTEAFF
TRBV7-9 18 CASSILRGLPATNEKLFF
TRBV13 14 CASSLGRTGGDYTF
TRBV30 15 CAWSGTGSLSYEQYF
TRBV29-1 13 CSVGTSGSYEQYF
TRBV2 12 CASRLMNTEAFF
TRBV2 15 CASSELAGVGETQYF
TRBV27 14 CASSQDRGGNEQFF
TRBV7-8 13 CASSLDSGYEQYF
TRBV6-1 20 CASSEAGSGSLFSSYNEQFF
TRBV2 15 CASSEASGGAETQYF
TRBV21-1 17 CASSKVIRTGVDYEQYF
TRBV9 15 CASSSPTGINEKLFF
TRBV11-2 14 CASSLTSGISEQYF
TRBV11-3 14 CASSLGQLVGELFF
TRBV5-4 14 CASSGTKGTDTQYF
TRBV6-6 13 CASRSRVSYEQYF
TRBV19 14 CASSIREWQETQYF
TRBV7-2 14 CASSLDVTVGPQHF
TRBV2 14 CASDRGGLDQPQHF
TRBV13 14 CASSLETGIYEQYF
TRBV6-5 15 CASSYSRGAKNIQYF
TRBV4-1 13 CASSRRMNTEAFF
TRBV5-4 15 CASSSLVASTDTQYF
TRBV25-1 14 CATTPAGGTDTQYF
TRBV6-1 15 CASSERTGGIYEQYF